The clone carrying this T cell receptor (beta chain) was counted at least ten times. Its antigen is unidentified. The data originate from a study of radiation and T cells in renal cell carcinoma. Study outcomes and limitations: From baseline, blood top tumor clonotypes peaked at 2 weeks post-radiation.

Some clones are missing from TCRdb's copy, which holds only in-frame ones; the method was immunoSEQ multiplex PCR. Seen here are 160,000 or so clones, around 90% observed once, and the top ten hold approximately 13%. Trimming left V 0 bases short and J 7 bases short, with 9 bases between. Looked up from germline, CDR1 is LGHNA and CDR2 is YNFKEQ. CDR3 length equals 13 residues. Time point given: blood 2 weeks post-SBRT. Treatment given: 15 Gy SBRT to primary tumor, nephrectomy 4 weeks later. This sequence joins TRBV4-2 and TRBJ1-1; no clear D. Sequenced here: blood, sampled from a patient whose treatment included radiotherapy and nephrectomy. The receptor was isolated from a woman aged 50 to 60 with renal cell carcinoma. This CDR3 reads CASSQDEEIEAFF. The CDR3 nucleotides read TGTGCCAGCAGCCAAGATGAGGAGATTGAAGCTTTCTTT.